One T cell receptor (beta chain) is described in this entry. Its antigen is not known. The read finishes 3 residues shy of the CDR3 end, and the germline J gene is used to complete it. This entry is derived from a study of Tregs in tolerant kidney transplant recipients. Findings and limits, study-wide: Tregs expanded with activated donor B cells seemed most donor-specific. Some patients' samples used different primers over time, so nucleotide sequences weren't comparable.

The protocol was immunoSEQ multiplex PCR, while the TCRdb copy is restricted to in-frame clones and leaves out a portion. Recorded here are about 30,000 clones; the top ten clones represent roughly 7.5%. Germline V gene data show CDR1 as MNHEY and CDR2 as SVGEGT. V was trimmed by 5 bases and J by 3 bases, leaving 13 bases between them. The CDR3 runs to 14 residues. This clonotype originated in a human donor who received a combined kidney and bone marrow transplant. The sample here was CD8+ T cells from blood, taken before the transplant. The V gene is TRBV6-2 or TRBV6-3, the J gene TRBJ1-1; the D gene is possibly TRBD1 (5 bases). CDR3 region: CASSPEGEDTEAFF. The DNA read from the CDR3 is TGTGCCAGCAGTCCCGAAGGGGAGGACACTGAA.